One sample yielded the 4 T cell receptor beta chains listed below, sequenced in a study of blood T cell repertoires in COVID-19 (dated by TCRdb to 2018 to 2021). Receptor libraries were prepared by the immunoSEQ multiplex PCR assay. The immuneACCESS repertoire file appears here via TCRdb, limited to in-frame rearrangements. These files lack a portion of the clones; in checked studies, under half of the deficit traces to unresolved V genes, and the cause of the others is not known. This sample comprises some 89,000 clones, roughly 84% of them detected only once. The top ten clones comprise 11% of the sample. The sample comprised peripheral blood. Receptors originate from a man in his 70s with acute or convalescent COVID-19.

V gene TRBV15 combines with J gene TRBJ1-5; maybe TRBD1 (5 bases). Trimming took 8 bases from V and 0 from J, leaving 11 bases between them. CDR1 LNHNV and CDR2 YYDKDF come from the germline V gene (reference sequence). The CDR3 is 14 amino acids. The CDR3 DNA reads TGTGCCACCGCCAGGGCGTATAGCAATCAGCCCCAGCATTTT. Translated, it gives CATARAYSNQPQHF.

This chain joins TRBV2 and TRBJ1-6, with D possibly matching TRBD1 (5 bases). There are 13 residues in the CDR3. Germline V gives CDR1 SNHLY, CDR2 FYNNEI. Trimming stripped 8 bases from V and 8 bases from J, with 13 bases between. The CDR3 region is CASRTGDYSPLHF. CDR3 DNA: TGTGCCAGCCGAACAGGTGATTATTCACCCCTCCACTTT.

The chain is built from TRBV7-8 and TRBJ2-7; TRBD1 aligns across 10 bases. In germline, CDR1 is SGHVS, CDR2 FQNEAQ. The CDR3 consists of 15 residues. The ends lost 5 bases at V and 5 bases at J; junction bases unmatched: 9. Here the CDR3 reads CASSPTGTGADEQYF. CDR3 nucleotides: TGTGCCAGCAGCCCTACCGGGACAGGGGCTGACGAGCAGTACTTC.

In its sample, this clone was seen a few times. J is TRBJ2-3 and V is TRBV7-9; D gene ambiguous. Germline lookup yields CDR1 SEHNR and CDR2 FQNEAQ (reference sequence). The length of the CDR3 is 16 residues. The V end lost 2 bases, the J end lost 1 base, and 13 bases lay between the germline ends. CDR3 in DNA: TGTGCCAGCAGCTTAAAACGGTCTCTCCGCACAGATACGCAGTATTTT. This encodes CASSLKRSLRTDTQYF.